These 26 T cell receptor beta chains originate from one sample sequenced in a study of T cells in Graves' hyperthyroidism and ophthalmopathy. RNA transcripts gave rise to amplified TCR beta CDR3 regions. The HTBI primer set was used in a first-round RT-PCR of the TCR CDR3. TCRdb itself ran the multiplex PCR reads through MiXCR, one entry per CDR3 protein. The profile shows approximately 690,000 distinct CDR3 sequences, about 15% of them singletons. Sample: blood. Source of these receptors: a woman in her 50s with Graves' ophthalmopathy.

The chain combines TRBV29-1 with TRBJ2-7; D is uncertain. The germline gives CDR1 SQVTM, CDR2 ANQGSEA. The CDR3 has 14 amino acids. Trimming cost V 4 bases and J 0 bases, with 13 bases left between them. CDR3 sequence reads: CSVGGGTSSYEQYF. CDR3 coding DNA: TGCAGCGTTGGTGGTGGCACTTCCTCCTACGAGCAGTACTTC.

This clonotype has just a few counts. The chain links TRBV7-9 to TRBJ2-2; 11 bases map to TRBD2. The V gene's germline CDR1 is SEHNR and CDR2 FQNEAQ (reference sequence). The CDR3 is made up of 16 amino acids. The ends lost 6 bases at V and 1 base at J; junction bases unmatched: 4. The CDR3 coding sequence is TGTGCCAGCAGGACTAGCGGGAACAGGAACACCGGGGAGCTGTTTTTT. Encoded protein: CASRTSGNRNTGELFF.

In this sample, this clonotype turned up many times. This chain links TRBV28 with TRBJ2-7; 10 bases agree with TRBD2. V lost 4 bases to trimming and J lost 1 base; unmatched junction nucleotides: 10. This CDR3 comprises 17 residues. Germline loops: CDR1 MDHEN, CDR2 SYDVKM. The CDR3 loop reads CASSSPLSGRGSYEQYF. CDR3 nucleotide sequence: TGTGCCAGCAGTTCCCCTCTCAGCGGGAGGGGATCCTACGAGCAGTACTTC.

The chain uses TRBV7-9 and TRBJ2-3, with D possibly TRBD1 on 5 matching bases. Germline CDR1 SEHNR, CDR2 FQNEAQ (reference sequence). CDR3 length equals 13 residues. Trimming pared 1 base from V and 6 bases from J, leaving 8 bases between. The CDR3 spells CASSLDRSDTQYF. The CDR3 DNA follows: TGTGCCAGCAGCTTAGACAGGTCTGATACGCAGTATTTT.

This clonotype was observed many times. The chain carries TRBV12-3 or TRBV12-4 and TRBJ1-2, with 8 bases that match TRBD1. The CDR3 runs 14 residues. Trimming at V came to 4 bases and at J to 11 bases, leaving 12 bases not matched to a gene. Here the CDR3 DNA reads TGTGCCAGCAGTTACGGCCTGGGGACAGGAGATTACACCTTC. Protein product: CASSYGLGTGDYTF.

This clonotype was detected many times. The gene calls are TRBV7-2 and TRBJ2-1, with 7 bases identical to TRBD2. This CDR3 is 15 amino acids long. The V gene's germline CDR1 is SGHTA and CDR2 FQGNSA. The V gene end was trimmed by 4 bases and the J gene end by 2 bases; junction bases not matched to a gene: 5. The CDR3: CASSSKRDPYNEQFF. CDR3 nucleotide sequence: TGTGCCAGCAGCTCCAAGCGGGACCCCTACAATGAGCAGTTCTTC.

The table lists this clonotype with a few counts. J is TRBJ1-4 and V is TRBV7-9; unclear D gene. Trimming shortened V by 6 bases and J by 5 bases, and 10 bases separated the two germline ends. Germline V gives CDR1 SEHNR, CDR2 FQNEAQ (reference sequence). The CDR3 has 13 amino acids. The CDR3 loop reads CASRTAGNEKLFF. DNA for the CDR3: TGTGCCAGCAGAACGGCCGGCAATGAAAAACTGTTTTTT. Filled out from reference TRBV7-9 and TRBJ1-4, the complete variable domain reads DTGVSQNPRHKITKRGQNVTFRCDPISEHNRLYWYRQTLGQGPEFLTYFQNEAQLEKSRLLSDRFSAERPKGSFSTLEIQRTEQGDSAMYLCASRTAGNEKLFFGSGTQLSVL.

The V and J genes are TRBV4-3 and TRBJ2-7; unclear D gene. CDR1 is LGHNA and CDR2 is YSLEER in the germline V gene. Trimming removed 0 bases from V and 7 bases from J, with 19 bases in between. The CDR3 is 16 amino acids. The CDR3 loop reads CASSQDPGIASREQYF. As DNA, the CDR3 is TGCGCCAGCAGCCAAGATCCGGGTATAGCCAGTCGTGAGCAGTACTTC.

Ten or more counts support this clonotype. The genes are TRBV7-2 and TRBJ2-3; D gene unclear. V was clipped by 4 bases and J by 10 bases, with 12 bases between them. The CDR3 extends over 12 amino acids. The germline V gene encodes CDR1 SGHTA and CDR2 FQGNSA. Here the CDR3 reads CASSSPNLSQYF. CDR3 nucleotides: TGTGCCAGCAGCTCTCCGAACCTATCGCAGTATTTT.

This clonotype was seen repeatedly, ten times or more. The chain combines TRBV28 with TRBJ1-5; D call uncertain. The CDR3 loop spans 14 amino acids. Per germline, CDR1 MDHEN and CDR2 SYDVKM. Trimming pared 3 bases from V and 1 base from J, leaving 7 bases between. The CDR3 DNA sequence: TGTGCCAGCAGTTTTCTGATAAGCAATCAGCCCCAGCATTTT. Residues: CASSFLISNQPQHF.

The rearrangement uses TRBV20-1 and TRBJ2-3; 7 nucleotides line up with TRBD2. J lost 1 base, V lost 0 bases, and 4 bases had no gene match. This CDR3 region has 15 residues. Per the germline V gene, CDR1 is DFQATT and CDR2 is SNEGSKA (reference sequence). CDR3 amino acids: CSARDPLAGTDTQYF. The CDR3 bases are TGCAGTGCTAGAGATCCGCTAGCGGGCACAGATACGCAGTATTTT.

Only one count was recorded for this clonotype. Possible read error: a much larger clone is one base away. The chain couples TRBV29-1 to TRBJ2-1, with D possibly being TRBD1 or TRBD2 (5 bases each). CDR1 is SQVTM and CDR2 is ANQGSEA in the germline V gene. V was shortened by 4 bases and J by 13 bases, with 17 bases between the two germline ends. CDR3 size: 12 residues. CDR3 bases: TGCAGCGTTGTGAGGGATTTGGGGACCCAGTTCTTC. This codes for CSVVRDLGTQFF.

This clonotype was picked up one time. This chain uses TRBV4-3 with TRBJ2-1, with D perhaps TRBD1 (5 bases). Trimming cost V 2 bases and J 9 bases, with 14 bases left between them. Germline CDR1 reads LGHNA; CDR2 reads YSLEER. The CDR3 totals 14 residues. This chain's CDR3 is CASSQIIGAAEQFF. CDR3 bases: TGCGCCAGCAGCCAAATAATAGGGGCTGCTGAGCAGTTCTTC.

In regard to this clonotype: With a much larger clone just one base away, this may be a read error. As the CDR3 is not closed by the conserved phenylalanine or tryptophan, this likely results from a read error. The chain links TRBV29-1 to TRBJ1-1; D remains unclear. V was pared by 4 bases and J by 0 bases, with 12 bases between. Germline CDR1 is SQVTM and CDR2 is ANQGSEA. CDR3 length equals 14 residues. The CDR3 region is CSVVEQIMNTEAFL. DNA for the CDR3: TGCAGCGTTGTGGAACAAATCATGAACACTGAAGCTTTCCTT.

This clonotype was counted ten times or more. J is TRBJ1-2 and V is TRBV12-3 or TRBV12-4; possible D gene TRBD1, 6 bases. The CDR3 length is 15 residues. The V gene lost 4 bases and the J gene lost 3 bases, with 15 bases spanning the gap. The CDR3 region is CASSSTEAGDYGYTF. CDR3 DNA: TGTGCCAGCAGTTCAACAGAGGCAGGGGACTATGGCTACACCTTC.

This clonotype was found a few times. The genes are TRBV27 and TRBJ2-3, with TRBD2 matching 11 bases. The CDR3 loop spans 18 amino acids. J was trimmed by 3 bases and V by 4 bases; bases with no gene match: 12. Looked up from germline, CDR1 is MNHEY and CDR2 is SMNVEV (reference sequence). This CDR3 is CASSSRVLAGGNTDTQYF. As DNA, the CDR3 is TGTGCCAGCAGTTCTAGGGTCCTAGCGGGAGGTAATACAGATACGCAGTATTTT.

This clonotype was seen ten or more times. The J gene is TRBJ1-1, the V gene TRBV18, with D unresolved. Germline V gene lookup returns CDR1 KGHSH and CDR2 LQKENI. V gave up 3 bases and J gave up 4 bases, with 12 bases separating them. The CDR3 runs to 14 residues. DNA for the CDR3: TGTGCCAGCTCACCCACCCGGGAGGGCACTGAAGCTTTCTTT. It translates to CASSPTREGTEAFF.

This clonotype was detected only a few times. The chain is built from TRBV29-1 and TRBJ1-2; 7 nucleotides agree with TRBD1. Germline CDR1 reads SQVTM; CDR2 reads ANQGSEA. V gave up 8 bases and J gave up 4 bases; unmatched junction bases: 10. The length of the CDR3 is 13 residues. The CDR3 region has the DNA TGCAGCACCGCCGGGACAGACCGCTATGGCTACACCTTC. Its translation is CSTAGTDRYGYTF.

A remark on this clonotype: Being one base from a much bigger clone, this may be a read error. The gene calls are TRBV20-1 and TRBJ2-2, with TRBD2 matching 9 bases. The CDR3 length is 14 residues. Trimming removed 5 bases from V and 2 bases from J; junction bases left unmatched: 3. Germline lookup yields CDR1 DFQATT and CDR2 SNEGSKA (reference sequence). The CDR3 region is CSALAGLNTGELFF. Written as DNA, the CDR3 is TGCAGTGCTCTAGCGGGATTAAACACCGGGGAGCTGTTTTTT.

The chain couples TRBV7-9 to TRBJ2-7; 9 bases are shared with TRBD2. There are 13 residues in the CDR3. CDR1 is SEHNR and CDR2 is FQNEAQ in the germline V gene (reference sequence). The J segment lost 5 bases and the V segment lost 10 bases, leaving 9 bases of the junction unmatched. CDR3 loop: CANGASGTNEQYF. CDR3 DNA sequence: TGTGCCAACGGGGCTAGCGGGACCAACGAGCAGTACTTC.

In its sample, this clonotype was seen many times. V is TRBV3-1 and J is TRBJ1-2; 7 nucleotides match TRBD1. The CDR3 has 14 residues. Trimming removed 4 bases from V and 4 bases from J; junction bases left unmatched: 6. In germline, CDR1 is LGHDT, CDR2 YNNKEL (reference sequence). CDR3 nucleotides: TGTGCCAGCAGCCCCAGACAGGGTTCCTATGGCTACACCTTC. Translating gives CASSPRQGSYGYTF.

This clonotype was counted only a few times. CDR3 nucleotides: TGTGCCAGCTCCGAGGGGGGGAGCAAAAATGAGCAGTTCTTC. Translating gives CASSEGGSKNEQFF. This chain connects TRBV28 to TRBJ2-1; maybe TRBD2 (7 bases). Trimming took 8 bases from V and 7 from J, leaving 18 bases between them. From germline, CDR1 is MDHEN and CDR2 SYDVKM. The length of the CDR3 is 14 residues. The whole variable domain, filled in from reference TRBV28 and TRBJ2-1, reads DVKVTQSSRYLVKRTGEKVFLECVQDMDHENMFWYRQDPGLGLRLIYFSYDVKMKEKGDIPEGYSVSREKKERFSLILESASTNQTSMYLCASSEGGSKNEQFFGPGTRLTVL.

This clonotype was recorded a few times. V usage is TRBV12-3 or TRBV12-4 and J usage is TRBJ2-1; 8 bases line up with TRBD1. The J segment lost 4 bases and the V segment lost 6 bases, leaving 11 bases of the junction unmatched. CDR3 length equals 16 residues. CDR3 sequence reads: CASRSGQGRSYNEQFF. CDR3 coding DNA: TGTGCCAGCAGATCCGGACAGGGTCGTAGTTACAATGAGCAGTTCTTC.

The sample holds many counts of this clonotype. The genes are TRBV24-1 and TRBJ2-7; D possibly corresponds to TRBD1 (6 bases). Germline CDR1 reads KGHDR; CDR2 reads SFDVKD. The CDR3 runs to 13 residues. With 9 bases removed from V and 3 bases from J, the gap between germline ends came to 14 bases. The CDR3 DNA sequence: TGTGCCACCTCGACAGGAGTTGGCTACGAGCAGTACTTC. As protein: CATSTGVGYEQYF.

A few counts support this clonotype. The rearrangement joins TRBV29-1 to TRBJ2-7, with 10 bases aligning to TRBD1. The V and J ends lost 4 bases and 4 bases, in that order; junction bases with no gene match: 7. The CDR3 has 14 amino acids. Germline CDR1 is SQVTM and CDR2 is ANQGSEA. The CDR3 DNA reads TGCAGCGTTGGCCCGGACAGGGGGATATACGAGCAGTACTTC. Amino acids: CSVGPDRGIYEQYF.

This clonotype was detected only a few times. The chain links TRBV6-4 to TRBJ2-2; D uncertain. Trimming left V 0 bases short and J 3 bases short, with 5 bases between. The CDR3 extends over 14 amino acids. Germline lookup yields CDR1 MRHNA and CDR2 SNTAGT. The CDR3 spells CASSDSSDTGELFF. The CDR3 bases are TGTGCCAGCAGTGACTCGAGCGACACCGGGGAGCTGTTTTTT.